This T cell receptor beta chain originates from a study of blood T cells in healthy people across ages. Study-level points and caveats: Long-lived and aged donors differed, with more naive CD4+ cells and higher diversity in the long-lived. Possibly, changes in expanded clonotypes were confounded because donor CMV status was unknown.

Staff drew roughly 10 milliliters of peripheral blood from each donor. V lost 3 bases to trimming and J lost 2 bases, with 6 bases between them. This CDR3 has 13 residues. Germline V gives CDR1 SNHLY, CDR2 FYNNEI. Then a second PCR, running roughly 7 to 11 cycles, was carried out with a sample-barcoded 5' primer and a J-beta primer mix. Every cDNA molecule carried a tag from a template-switch adaptor bearing 12 random nucleotides. TCRdb itself ran the 5' RACE reads through MiXCR, one entry per CDR3 protein. The table shows about 680,000 distinct CDR3 sequences, with over 45% occurring only once. About this clonotype: What it binds is unknown.

Specimen: blood. This sequence was found in a woman in her fifties or sixties in good health. The V call is TRBV2, the J call TRBJ2-3, with D uncertain. CDR3 in DNA: TGTGCCAGCAGTGAGCCAGACACAGATACGCAGTATTTT. It is translated as CASSEPDTDTQYF. Drawing the rest from reference TRBV2 and TRBJ2-3, the complete variable domain is EPEVTQTPSHQVTQMGQEVILRCVPISNHLYFYWYRQILGQKVEFLVSFYNNEISEKSEIFDDQFSVERPDGSNFTLKIRSTKLEDSAMYFCASSEPDTDTQYFGPGTRLTVL.